The entry below gives a single TCR beta chain sequence along with its context. This sample was included in a study of technical replicates of blood from a handful of donors. The CDR3 consists of 15 residues. V shed 1 base and J shed 11 bases, with 19 bases lying between them. The germline V gene encodes CDR1 SGHNT and CDR2 YYREEE (reference sequence). Sequenced by immunoSEQ multiplex PCR; TCRdb stores in-frame clones only, minus some. This repertoire shows 85,000 to 100,000 clones, approximately 94% found once; its top ten account for 0.2% to 0.25%. The sample taken for sequencing was T cells isolated from PBMCs. The chain combines TRBV5-4 with TRBJ2-1; D unclear. The receptor's source is a human donor in good health. This CDR3 is CASSLLDYGETQQFF. Here the CDR3 DNA reads TGTGCCAGCAGCTTGTTGGATTACGGCGAGACACAGCAGTTCTTC.